This TCR beta chain was captured by sequencing in a study of T-cell reconstitution after alpha-beta-depleted transplantation in children. The TCRbeta library was prepared with unique molecular identifiers. MiXCR, applied by TCRdb to the PCR reads, yields one record per CDR3 protein. The sample consists of about 240,000 distinct CDR3 sequences, around 11% of them appearing once. The CDR3 runs 15 residues. V lost 5 bases and J lost 3; bases outside the gene matches: 4. CDR1 and CDR2 (germline): SGHVS, FNYEAQ. The chain carries TRBV7-6 and TRBJ2-6; 7 nucleotides match TRBD1. The material was PBMCs from the stem cell graft donor, obtained from the stem cell graft. The TCR sequence derives from a human donor who donated a stem cell graft to a child with acute lymphoblastic leukemia. CDR3 loop: CASSQDRVGANVLTF. DNA for the CDR3: TGTGCCAGCAGCCAAGACAGGGTTGGGGCCAACGTCCTGACTTTC.